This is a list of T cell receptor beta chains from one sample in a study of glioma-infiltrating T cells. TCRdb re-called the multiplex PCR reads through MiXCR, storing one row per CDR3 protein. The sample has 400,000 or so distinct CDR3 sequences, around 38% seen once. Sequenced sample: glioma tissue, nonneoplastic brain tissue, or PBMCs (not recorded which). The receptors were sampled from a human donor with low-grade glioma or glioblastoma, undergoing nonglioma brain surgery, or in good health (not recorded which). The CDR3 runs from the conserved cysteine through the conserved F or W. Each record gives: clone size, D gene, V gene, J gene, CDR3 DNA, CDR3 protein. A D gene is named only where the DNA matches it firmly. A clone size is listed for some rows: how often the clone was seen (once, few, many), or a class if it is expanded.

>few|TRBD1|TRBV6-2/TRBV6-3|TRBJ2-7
TGTGCCAGCAGTTACCCGGGACAGGGGATTACCTACGAGCAGTACTTC
CASSYPGQGITYEQYF
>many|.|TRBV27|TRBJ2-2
TGTGCCAGCAGTTTCGGGACAGGGGAGCTGTTTTTT
CASSFGTGELFF
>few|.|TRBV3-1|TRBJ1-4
TGTGCCAGCAGCATTGGATTTAATGAAAAACTGTTTTTT
CASSIGFNEKLFF
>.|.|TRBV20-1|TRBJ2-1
TGCAGTGCTCCCAGGGCCACCTACAATGAGCAGTTCTTC
CSAPRATYNEQFF
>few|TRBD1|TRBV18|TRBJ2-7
TGTGCCAGCTCACACGGGACAGGGTTCCACGAGCAGTACTTC
CASSHGTGFHEQYF
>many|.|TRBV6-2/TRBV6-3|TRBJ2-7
TGTGCCAGCAGCCGGGCCTCCTCCGCTACCTACGAGCAGTACTTC
CASSRASSATYEQYF
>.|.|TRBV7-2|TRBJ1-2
TGTGCCAGCCACCTCCCGCTGGACTATGGCTACACCTTC
CASHLPLDYGYTF
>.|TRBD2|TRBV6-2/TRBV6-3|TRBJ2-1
TGTGCCAGCAGTTACGCTAGCGGGACCCGGACCAATGAGCAGTTCTTC
CASSYASGTRTNEQFF
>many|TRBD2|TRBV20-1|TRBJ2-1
TGCAGTGCCACTCGACTAGCGGAGTACAATGAGCAGTTCTTC
CSATRLAEYNEQFF
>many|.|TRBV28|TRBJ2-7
TGTGCCAGCTCGGGCCCTACCTACGAGCAGTACTTC
CASSGPTYEQYF
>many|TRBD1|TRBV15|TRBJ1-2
TGTGCCACCAGCAGAGAAGGGGGCGGCTATGGCTACACCTTC
CATSREGGGYGYTF
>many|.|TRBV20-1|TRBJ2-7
TGCAGTGCTAGAGCGGGACTTGAATACGAGCAGTACTTC
CSARAGLEYEQYF
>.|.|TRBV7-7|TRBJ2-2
TGTGCTAGCAGCTTCGAGGTCACCGGGGAGCTGTTTTTT
CASSFEVTGELFF
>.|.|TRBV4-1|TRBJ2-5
TGCGCCAGCATCTTAGCGCGACAGGAGACCCAGTACTTC
CASILARQETQYF
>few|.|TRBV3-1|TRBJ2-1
TGTGCCAGCATCGCCGTTCTTACTACCTACAATGAGCAGTTCTTC
CASIAVLTTYNEQFF
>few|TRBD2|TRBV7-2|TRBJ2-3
TGTGCCAGCAGCTTCCGTTCGCGCGGGAGGGCCGAAGATACGCAGTATTTT
CASSFRSRGRAEDTQYF
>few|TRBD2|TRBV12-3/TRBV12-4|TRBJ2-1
TGTGCCAGCAGTCCAGGACTAGCGGGAGAGGATTGGAATGAGCAGTTCTTC
CASSPGLAGEDWNEQFF
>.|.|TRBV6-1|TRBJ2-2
TGTGCCAGCAGGCAGCAGGGGATCACCGGGGAGCTGTTTTTT
CASRQQGITGELFF
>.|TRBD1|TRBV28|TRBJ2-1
TGTGCCAGCAGTTTGGCCGAGACAGGGGTCTACAATGAGCAGTTCTTC
CASSLAETGVYNEQFF
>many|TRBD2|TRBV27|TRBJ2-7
TGTGCCAGCAGCTCGAACGGCGGGAGTAGGTACGAGCAGTACTTC
CASSSNGGSRYEQYF
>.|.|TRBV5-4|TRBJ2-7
TGTGCCAGCAGCAATGGAGGGGGGGCTCGGCCGAGCGAGCAGTACTTC
CASSNGGGARPSEQYF
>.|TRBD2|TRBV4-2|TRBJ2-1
TGTGCCAGCAGCCAAGATCAAGCGGGAGTCCCTTCGGAGCAGTTCTTC
CASSQDQAGVPSEQFF
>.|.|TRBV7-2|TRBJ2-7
TGTGCCAGCAGCTTACCTGCGCAGGACAGCCGCTACGAGCAGTACTTC
CASSLPAQDSRYEQYF
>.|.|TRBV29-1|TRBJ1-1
TGCAGCGTTGGCGCTGTGATGAACACTGAAGCTTTCTTT
CSVGAVMNTEAFF
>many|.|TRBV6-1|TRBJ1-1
TGTGCCAGCAGTAGGACACAACAGAACACTGAAGCTTTCTTT
CASSRTQQNTEAFF
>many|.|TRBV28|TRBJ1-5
TGTGCCAGCAGTTTTATCAGTCTCAATCAGCCCCAGCATTTT
CASSFISLNQPQHF
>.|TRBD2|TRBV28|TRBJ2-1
TGTGCCAGCACCACCTTTAGCGGGAGGGCCCCCTACAATAAGCAGTTCTTC
CASTTFSGRAPYNKQFF
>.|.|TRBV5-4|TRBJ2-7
TGTGCCAGCAGCCCGTTCCCAGGGGCTAGAGACGAGCAGTACTTC
CASSPFPGARDEQYF
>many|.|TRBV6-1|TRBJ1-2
TGTGCCAGCGGATCAGGGAACTATGGCTACACCTTC
CASGSGNYGYTF
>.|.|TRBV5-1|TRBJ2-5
TGCGCCAGCAGCTTTCGAAGGGGCGTAGAGACCCAGTACTTC
CASSFRRGVETQYF
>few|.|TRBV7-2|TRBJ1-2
TGTGCCAGCAGCTTAGAACGGGAGTCCTATGGCTACACCTTC
CASSLERESYGYTF
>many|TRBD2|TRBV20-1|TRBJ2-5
TGCAGTGCTAGAGGAGCTAGCGGGAGTTCAGAGACCCAGTACTTC
CSARGASGSSETQYF
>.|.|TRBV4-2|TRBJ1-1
TGTGCCAGCAGCTTATCTCAGAATGGAGCTTTCTTT
CASSLSQNGAFF
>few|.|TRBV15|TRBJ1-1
TGTGCCACCAGGGGTCCCCTACTGGGTGGGGACACTGAAGCTTTCTTT
CATRGPLLGGDTEAFF
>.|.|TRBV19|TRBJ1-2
TGTGCCAGTAGCCCCGGGCTACCCTATGGCTACACCTTC
CASSPGLPYGYTF
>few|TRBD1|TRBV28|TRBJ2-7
TGTGCCAGCAGCTCCCCGGACAGGGTGGAGCAGTACTTC
CASSSPDRVEQYF
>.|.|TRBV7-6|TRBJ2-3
TGTGCCAGCAGCCCTCAGACTAGCACAGATACGCAGTATTTT
CASSPQTSTDTQYF
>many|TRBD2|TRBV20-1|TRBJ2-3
TGCAGTGCCAATCTTGGACTAGCGGGGCGGGATACGCAGTATTTT
CSANLGLAGRDTQYF
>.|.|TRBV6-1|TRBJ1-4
TGTGCCATCAGTGAGACAGGAAATGAAAAACTGTTTTTT
CAISETGNEKLFF
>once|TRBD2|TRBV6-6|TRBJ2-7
TGTGCCAGCAGTTACTCAAGCGGGGGACGGAACGAGCAGTACTTC
CASSYSSGGRNEQYF
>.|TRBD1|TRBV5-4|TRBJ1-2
TGTGCCAGCAGCGAAGGGGGCCAAGGCTACACCTTC
CASSEGGQGYTF
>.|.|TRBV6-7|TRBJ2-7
TGTGCCAGCAGTTCCATTGCACCGGGACTGACGTCCTACGAGCAGTACTTC
CASSSIAPGLTSYEQYF
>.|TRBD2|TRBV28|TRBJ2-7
TGTGCCAGCAGTTCCCCCCGGGGGGGCGTGCCCTACTACGAGCAGTACTTC
CASSSPRGGVPYYEQYF
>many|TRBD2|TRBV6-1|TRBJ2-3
TGTGCCAGCAGTACGGGACTAGCGGGAGGTGGGGCCACAGATACGCAGTATTTT
CASSTGLAGGGATDTQYF
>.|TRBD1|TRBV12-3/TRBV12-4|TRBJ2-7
TGTGCCAGCAGCGGACAGGGGACGGGTTACGAGCAGTACTTC
CASSGQGTGYEQYF